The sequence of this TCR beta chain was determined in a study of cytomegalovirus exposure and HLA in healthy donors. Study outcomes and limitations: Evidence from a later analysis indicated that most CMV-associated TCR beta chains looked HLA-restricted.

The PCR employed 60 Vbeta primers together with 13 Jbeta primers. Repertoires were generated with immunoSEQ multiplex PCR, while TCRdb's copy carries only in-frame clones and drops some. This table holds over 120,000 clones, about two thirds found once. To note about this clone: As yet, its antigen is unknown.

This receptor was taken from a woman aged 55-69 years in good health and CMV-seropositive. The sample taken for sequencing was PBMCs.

CDR3 residues: CASSSPVPSHYEQYF. For the CDR3, the DNA is TGTGCCAGCAGTTCGCCAGTGCCCTCTCACTACGAGCAGTACTTC. The chain carries TRBV28 and TRBJ2-7, with D unclear. Germline CDR1 reads MDHEN; CDR2 reads SYDVKM. The length of the CDR3 is 15 residues. Trimming removed 4 bases at V and 3 bases at J, with 16 bases between.